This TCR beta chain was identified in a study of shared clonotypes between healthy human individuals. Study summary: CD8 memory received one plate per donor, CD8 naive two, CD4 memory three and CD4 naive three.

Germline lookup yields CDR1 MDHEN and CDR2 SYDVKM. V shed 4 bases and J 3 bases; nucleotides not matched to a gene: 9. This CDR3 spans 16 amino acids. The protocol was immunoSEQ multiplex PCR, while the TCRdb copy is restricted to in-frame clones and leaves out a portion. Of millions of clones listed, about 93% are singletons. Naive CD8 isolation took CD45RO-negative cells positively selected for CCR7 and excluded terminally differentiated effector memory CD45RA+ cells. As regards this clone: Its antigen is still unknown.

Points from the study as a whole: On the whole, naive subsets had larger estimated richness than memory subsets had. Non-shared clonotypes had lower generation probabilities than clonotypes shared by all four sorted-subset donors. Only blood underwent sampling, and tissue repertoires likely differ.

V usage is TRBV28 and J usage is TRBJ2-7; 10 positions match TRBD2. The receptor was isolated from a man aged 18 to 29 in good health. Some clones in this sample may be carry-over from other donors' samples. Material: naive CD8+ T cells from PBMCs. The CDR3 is CASSSPSGGGDYEQYF. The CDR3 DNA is TGTGCCAGCAGTTCACCTAGCGGGGGAGGAGACTACGAGCAGTACTTC.